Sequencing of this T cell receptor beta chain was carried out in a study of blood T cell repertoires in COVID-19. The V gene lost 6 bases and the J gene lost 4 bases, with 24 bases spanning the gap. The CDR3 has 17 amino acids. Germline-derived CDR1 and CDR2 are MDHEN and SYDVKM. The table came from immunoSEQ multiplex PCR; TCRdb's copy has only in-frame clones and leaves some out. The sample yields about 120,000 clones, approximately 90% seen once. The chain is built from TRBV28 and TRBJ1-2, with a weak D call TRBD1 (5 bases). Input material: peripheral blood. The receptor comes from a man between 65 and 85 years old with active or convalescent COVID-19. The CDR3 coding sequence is TGTGCCAGCAGCCCAGGAGAGGGGAGGATCCGGGGCTATGGCTACACCTTC. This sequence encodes CASSPGEGRIRGYGYTF.